Below are 25 T cell receptor beta chains sequenced from a single sample in a study of PD-L1 blockade in urothelial cancer. Profiling relied on immunoSEQ multiplex PCR, and the TCRdb table lists in-frame clones only, not all of them. This sample carries 65,000 to 90,000 clones, 84% of them seen once, and the ten largest clones take 8% to 10%. Time point described: pretreatment peripheral blood. The sample was PBMCs, taken around atezolizumab (anti-PD-L1) treatment. The receptors here all came from a woman aged 70-85 years with urothelial cancer.

V gene TRBV30 combines with J gene TRBJ2-5; D uncertain. The CDR3 is 13 residues long. Germline V CDR1 and CDR2: GTSNPN, SVGIG (reference sequence). V lost 2 bases, J lost 4 bases, and 11 bases lay in between. In DNA form, the CDR3 reads TGTGCCTGGAGTCCCCTAGGCGCAGAGACCCAGTACTTC. It encodes CAWSPLGAETQYF.

This chain joins TRBV9 and TRBJ2-3; 8 bases are a match to TRBD2. Germline-derived CDR1 and CDR2 are SGDLS and YYNGEE. The CDR3 is 15 residues long. V dropped 4 bases and J dropped 0; count of bases not matched to a gene: 4. Here the CDR3 reads CASSKTSGSTDTQYF. The CDR3 nucleotides are TGTGCCAGCAGCAAAACTAGCGGAAGCACAGATACGCAGTATTTT.

The chain employs TRBV13 and TRBJ2-7; no reliable D call. Germline V CDR1 and CDR2: PRHDT, FYEKMQ (reference sequence). This CDR3 has 15 amino acids. The V gene lost 5 bases and the J gene lost 2 bases, with 16 bases spanning the gap. This CDR3 is CASSRQLPLAYEQYF. The CDR3 DNA reads as TGTGCCAGCAGCCGACAACTCCCCCTCGCCTACGAGCAGTACTTC.

This chain links TRBV7-7 with TRBJ2-3; the match to TRBD2 covers 9 bases. The CDR3 sequence is 17 residues long. Germline V gene data show CDR1 as SSHAT and CDR2 as FNYEAQ (reference sequence). V dropped 5 bases and J dropped 3; count of bases not matched to a gene: 12. CDR3 protein: CASSPRLVAGVTDTQYF. In DNA, the CDR3 is TGTGCCAGCAGCCCGCGGCTAGTAGCGGGGGTAACAGATACGCAGTATTTT.

DNA of the CDR3: TGTGCCAGCAGCTTGTTGACAGGGGACTACGAGCAGTACTTC. It is translated as CASSLLTGDYEQYF. V usage is TRBV11-2 and J usage is TRBJ2-7, with 8 bases matching TRBD1. The CDR3 is 14 residues long. Trimming at V came to 3 bases and at J to 3 bases, leaving 4 bases not matched to a gene. Germline V gives CDR1 SGHAT, CDR2 FQNNGV.

This chain links TRBV27 with TRBJ2-2; maybe TRBD2 (5 bases). V was cut by 3 bases and J by 4 bases, with 12 bases left in between. This CDR3 is 15 amino acids long. Germline CDR1 reads MNHEY; CDR2 reads SMNVEV (reference sequence). In nucleotides, the CDR3 is TGTGCCAGCAGTTTGAGGGTAACGCTCACCGGGGAGCTGTTTTTT. Its protein product is CASSLRVTLTGELFF.

The V and J genes are TRBV5-1 and TRBJ2-7; 8 bases are shared with TRBD2. The germline V gene encodes CDR1 SGHRS and CDR2 YFSETQ. This CDR3 is 16 amino acids long. The V gene end was trimmed by 4 bases and the J gene end by 6 bases; junction bases not matched to a gene: 15. DNA of the CDR3: TGCGCCAGCAGCATGAACCCGGGAGGGAGTGCGGGCGAGCAGTACTTC. Translated, it gives CASSMNPGGSAGEQYF.

V usage is TRBV11-2 and J usage is TRBJ2-7, with TRBD1 matching 9 bases. The V and J ends lost 5 bases and 6 bases, in that order; junction bases with no gene match: 11. This CDR3 is built from 15 residues. Germline V gives CDR1 SGHAT, CDR2 FQNNGV. CDR3 loop: CASSGGTGQYSEQYF. The CDR3 DNA follows: TGTGCCAGCAGCGGGGGGACAGGGCAGTATTCCGAGCAGTACTTC.

This chain joins TRBV7-9 and TRBJ2-2; 15 bases agree with TRBD2. The V segment lost 5 bases and the J segment 3 bases; nucleotides outside the gene matches: 7. This CDR3 region has 18 residues. Germline CDR1 reads SEHNR; CDR2 reads FQNEAQ (reference sequence). The CDR3 sequence: CASSRGTSGGRYTGELFF. DNA for the CDR3: TGTGCCAGCAGCCGAGGGACTAGCGGGGGGCGATACACCGGGGAGCTGTTTTTT. The full variable domain, completed using reference TRBV7-9 and TRBJ2-2, is DTGVSQNPRHKITKRGQNVTFRCDPISEHNRLYWYRQTLGQGPEFLTYFQNEAQLEKSRLLSDRFSAERPKGSFSTLEIQRTEQGDSAMYLCASSRGTSGGRYTGELFFGEGSRLTVL.

This chain uses TRBV7-8 with TRBJ2-7, with TRBD2 identical over 13 bases. Trimming at V came to 5 bases and at J to 2 bases, leaving 3 bases not matched to a gene. The CDR3 covers 15 residues. CDR1 is SGHVS, CDR2 FQNEAQ, per germline. The CDR3 coding sequence is TGTGCCAGCAGCCTGGGACTAGCGGGAACCTACGAGCAGTACTTC. Translating it yields CASSLGLAGTYEQYF.

V is TRBV27 and J is TRBJ2-1; D is undetermined. From germline, CDR1 is MNHEY and CDR2 SMNVEV (reference sequence). V lost 2 bases, J lost 7 bases, and 6 bases lay in between. The CDR3 spans 12 residues. Here the CDR3 reads CASSLHGNEQFF. As DNA, the CDR3 is TGTGCCAGCAGTTTACACGGGAATGAGCAGTTCTTC.

The rearrangement joins TRBV5-1 to TRBJ2-1; D perhaps matches TRBD2 (6 bases). Trimming shortened V by 0 bases and J by 8 bases, and 18 bases separated the two germline ends. The CDR3 consists of 16 residues. Germline values: CDR1 SGHRS, CDR2 YFSETQ. This CDR3 reads CASSLAGGDVFDEQFF. The CDR3, as DNA: TGCGCCAGCAGCTTGGCCGGCGGGGATGTCTTCGATGAGCAGTTCTTC.

The chain combines TRBV5-6 with TRBJ2-5; TRBD1 matches at 11 bases. Looked up from germline, CDR1 is SGHDT and CDR2 is YYEEEE. This CDR3 has 16 amino acids. V was pared by 1 base and J by 5 bases, with 7 bases of the junction left unmatched. The DNA for the CDR3 is TGTGCCAGCAGCTTGCGGACAGGGGGCGCGGAGGAGACCCAGTACTTC. Its protein product is CASSLRTGGAEETQYF.

This clone appeared a single time. The chain carries TRBV27 and TRBJ2-6, with TRBD1 matching 11 bases. The CDR3 consists of 18 residues. Trimming at V came to 5 bases and at J to 0 bases, leaving 6 bases not matched to a gene. Per germline, CDR1 MNHEY and CDR2 SMNVEV (reference sequence). The CDR3 region is CASSTLGTGGSGANVLTF. In nucleotides, the CDR3 is TGTGCCAGCAGTACCCTTGGGACAGGGGGCTCTGGGGCCAACGTCCTGACTTTC.

V and J are TRBV7-8 and TRBJ2-7; perhaps TRBD1 as D (5 bases). CDR1 SGHVS and CDR2 FQNEAQ come from the germline V gene. The CDR3 extends over 15 amino acids. V was clipped by 7 bases and J by 2 bases, with 18 bases between them. The chain's CDR3 is CASTPLPAGPYEQYF. The CDR3 region has the DNA TGTGCCAGCACCCCCCTTCCGGCAGGGCCCTACGAGCAGTACTTC.

The genes are TRBV18 and TRBJ2-5; TRBD2 matches at 8 bases. Germline V gene sequence: CDR1 KGHSH, CDR2 LQKENI. V dropped 3 bases and J dropped 4; count of bases not matched to a gene: 4. The CDR3 has 14 amino acids. The CDR3 coding sequence is TGTGCCAGCTCACCGGACGCGGGAGGAGAGACCCAGTACTTC. Translated, it gives CASSPDAGGETQYF.

The chain combines TRBV27 with TRBJ2-3; D gene uncertain. The CDR3 contains 14 residues. V was clipped by 2 bases and J by 0 bases, with 6 bases between them. Germline V lookup: CDR1 MNHEY, CDR2 SMNVEV (reference sequence). The CDR3, as DNA: TGTGCCAGCAGTTTAGTACGGAGCACAGATACGCAGTATTTT. Translating gives CASSLVRSTDTQYF.

The chain recombines TRBV10-3 with TRBJ1-3; D might be TRBD1 (5 bases). The V gene lost 8 bases and the J gene lost 1 base, with 9 bases spanning the gap. Germline CDR1 reads ENHRY; CDR2 reads SYGVKD. CDR3 length: 13 amino acids. CDR3 region: CAIGQGSGNTIYF. DNA for the CDR3: TGTGCCATCGGGCAGGGATCTGGAAACACCATATATTTT.

This rearrangement joins TRBV21-1 to TRBJ1-3; the table calls TRBD1, which could not be checked here. TRBV21-1 is a pseudogene segment. This CDR3 is built from 17 residues. In DNA, the CDR3 is TGTGCCAGCAGCAAAGCACCAACACCTTTCTCTGGAAACACCATATATTTT. Its protein product is CASSKAPTPFSGNTIYF.

The chain employs TRBV7-3 and TRBJ2-7, with TRBD2 matching 7 bases. This CDR3 is 15 amino acids long. V shed 5 bases, J shed 5 bases, and the junction held 12 bases outside the gene matches. The germline CDR1 and CDR2 sequences are SGHTA and FQGTGA. CDR3 sequence: CASSLSAGRWDEQYF. The CDR3 DNA reads TGTGCCAGCAGCCTGTCAGCGGGGAGATGGGACGAGCAGTACTTC.

The chain employs TRBV2 and TRBJ2-1; TRBD2 matches at 13 bases. Unmatched junction bases numbered 4, after V lost 4 bases and J lost 4 bases. CDR1 SNHLY and CDR2 FYNNEI come from the germline V gene. The length of the CDR3 is 16 residues. The CDR3 is CASSGTSGRFYNEQFF. CDR3 in DNA: TGTGCCAGCAGTGGGACTAGCGGGAGATTTTACAATGAGCAGTTCTTC.

The chain couples TRBV5-1 to TRBJ1-4; TRBD1 aligns across 8 bases. V lost 4 bases, J lost 7 bases, and 6 bases stayed unmatched. The CDR3 sequence is 14 residues long. In germline, CDR1 is SGHRS, CDR2 YFSETQ. CDR3 amino acids: CASSVDRAGEKLFF. CDR3 coding DNA: TGCGCCAGCAGCGTGGACAGGGCTGGTGAAAAACTGTTTTTT.

This clone was counted only a few times. The rearrangement links TRBV28 to TRBJ2-2, with 7 bases lining up with TRBD2. With 3 bases clipped from V and 4 bases from J, the junction kept 8 bases outside the gene matches. Germline V gene sequence: CDR1 MDHEN, CDR2 SYDVKM. The CDR3 has 16 amino acids. The CDR3 region has the DNA TGTGCCAGCAGTTTTGTGGCGGGAGTCGGCACCGGGGAGCTGTTTTTT. It encodes CASSFVAGVGTGELFF.

This clone was detected only once. The chain couples TRBV6-6 to TRBJ1-3, with D hard to call. V lost 0 bases and J 5 bases, leaving 11 bases between the germline ends. Germline V gene lookup returns CDR1 MNHNY and CDR2 SVGAGI (reference sequence). The CDR3 length is 15 residues. In DNA form, the CDR3 reads TGTGCCAGCAGTTACTCGGGAGTGGAAAGAAACACCATATATTTT. Translation: CASSYSGVERNTIYF.

The chain recombines TRBV30 with TRBJ2-1; TRBD2 matches at 7 bases. Trimming at V came to 0 bases and at J to 2 bases, leaving 7 bases not matched to a gene. The length of the CDR3 is 16 residues. Germline CDR1 reads GTSNPN; CDR2 reads SVGIG (reference sequence). The CDR3 reads CAWSVYVGGPYNEQFF. In DNA form, the CDR3 reads TGTGCCTGGAGTGTATATGTGGGAGGGCCCTACAATGAGCAGTTCTTC. Full variable domain (missing parts from reference TRBV30 and TRBJ2-1): SQTIHQWPATLVQPVGSPLSLECTVEGTSNPNLYWYRQAAGRGLQLLFYSVGIGQISSEVPQNLSASRPQDRQFILSSKKLLLSDSGFYLCAWSVYVGGPYNEQFFGPGTRLTVL.